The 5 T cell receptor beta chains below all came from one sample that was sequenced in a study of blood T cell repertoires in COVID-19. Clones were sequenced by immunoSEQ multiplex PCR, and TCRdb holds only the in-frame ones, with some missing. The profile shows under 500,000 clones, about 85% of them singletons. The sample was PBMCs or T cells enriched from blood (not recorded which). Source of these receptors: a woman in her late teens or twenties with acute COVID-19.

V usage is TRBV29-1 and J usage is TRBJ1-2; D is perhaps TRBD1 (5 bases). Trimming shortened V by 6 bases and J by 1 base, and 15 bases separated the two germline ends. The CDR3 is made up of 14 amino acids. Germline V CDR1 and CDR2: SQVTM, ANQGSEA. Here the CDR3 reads CSVIKGLGNYGYTF. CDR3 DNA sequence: TGCAGCGTAATAAAGGGGTTAGGTAACTATGGCTACACCTTC.

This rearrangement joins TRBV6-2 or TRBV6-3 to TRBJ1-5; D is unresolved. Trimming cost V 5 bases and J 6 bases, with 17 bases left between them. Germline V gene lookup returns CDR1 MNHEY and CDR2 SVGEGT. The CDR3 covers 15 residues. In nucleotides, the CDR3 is TGTGCCAGCAGTCCGCCGCCCGGGGTGACTCAGCCCCAGCATTTT. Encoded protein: CASSPPPGVTQPQHF.

The CDR3 spells CASSMDRAPGANVLTF. The DNA of the CDR3 is TGTGCCAGTAGTATGGACAGGGCTCCTGGGGCCAACGTCCTGACTTTC. The chain combines TRBV19 with TRBJ2-6; 8 nucleotides line up with TRBD1. V lost 3 bases and J lost 2; bases outside the gene matches: 3. In germline, CDR1 is LNHDA, CDR2 SQIVND (reference sequence). The CDR3 has 16 residues.

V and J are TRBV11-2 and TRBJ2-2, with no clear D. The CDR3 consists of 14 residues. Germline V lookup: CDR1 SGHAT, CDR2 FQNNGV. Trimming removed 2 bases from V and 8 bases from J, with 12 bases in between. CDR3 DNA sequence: TGTGCCAGCAGCTTACTGTTAGTGCCGGGGGAGCTGTTTTTT. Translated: CASSLLLVPGELFF.

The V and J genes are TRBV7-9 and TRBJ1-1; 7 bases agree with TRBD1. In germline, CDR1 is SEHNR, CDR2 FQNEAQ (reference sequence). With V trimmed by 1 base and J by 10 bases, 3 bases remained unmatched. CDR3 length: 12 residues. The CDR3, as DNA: TGTGCCAGCAGCTTAGGGGACAGAGTAGCTTTCTTT. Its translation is CASSLGDRVAFF.